One and the same sample provided the 9 T cell receptor beta chains below, sequenced in a study of cytomegalovirus exposure and HLA in healthy donors. Primers for the PCR totalled 60 Vbeta and 13 Jbeta. The repertoire was sequenced with immunoSEQ multiplex PCR; TCRdb's copy has only in-frame clones and lacks some. This table holds about 140,000 clones, approximately 82% found once. The source material was PBMCs. Receptors were obtained from a young man in good health and CMV-seropositive.

The chain recombines TRBV2 with TRBJ2-3; unclear D gene. Germline-derived CDR1 and CDR2 are SNHLY and FYNNEI. V lost 3 bases, J lost 0 bases, and 13 bases lay in between. The CDR3 is 16 residues long. CDR3 DNA: TGTGCCAGCAGTGATTTTTCCTTCTCTAGCACAGATACGCAGTATTTT. It codes for CASSDFSFSSTDTQYF.

The rearrangement joins TRBV9 to TRBJ1-2; TRBD1 matches at 10 bases. In germline, CDR1 is SGDLS, CDR2 YYNGEE. The CDR3 contains 15 residues. V trimming: 4 bases; J trimming: 4 bases; junction bases outside the gene matches: 7. CDR3 sequence: CASSPRQGAGYGYTF. The CDR3 DNA is TGTGCCAGCAGCCCCCGACAGGGGGCAGGCTATGGCTACACCTTC.

The chain joins TRBV7-9 to TRBJ2-2; D call uncertain. The length of the CDR3 is 16 residues. The germline V gene encodes CDR1 SEHNR and CDR2 FQNEAQ (reference sequence). Trimming shortened V by 5 bases and J by 0 bases, and 13 bases separated the two germline ends. The CDR3 protein is CASSPTFRTNTGELFF. Written as DNA, the CDR3 is TGTGCCAGCAGCCCTACTTTTCGTACGAACACCGGGGAGCTGTTTTTT.

The chain combines TRBV19 with TRBJ2-3, with TRBD1 as a possible D gene (5 bases). Germline-derived CDR1 and CDR2 are LNHDA and SQIVND (reference sequence). The CDR3 extends over 16 amino acids. Trimming removed 2 bases at V and 2 bases at J, with 14 bases between. CDR3 protein: CASSIQPQANTDTQYF. CDR3 coding DNA: TGTGCCAGTAGTATACAGCCACAGGCTAACACAGATACGCAGTATTTT.

There are a few counts of this clone. In DNA, the CDR3 is TGTGCCAGCAGTTACTTAAGGGGGACTGAAGCTTTCTTT. Translated: CASSYLRGTEAFF. The chain joins TRBV6-5 to TRBJ1-1; tentatively, D is TRBD1 (6 bases). The CDR3 has 13 residues. The V gene lost 1 base and the J gene lost 5 bases, with 8 bases spanning the gap. Germline loops: CDR1 MNHEY, CDR2 SVGAGI.

This clone occurred once. The chain employs TRBV14 and TRBJ1-4; no firm D call. From germline, CDR1 is SGHDN and CDR2 FVKESK. Trimming pared 1 base from V and 6 bases from J, leaving 6 bases between. The CDR3 has 13 residues. The CDR3 DNA follows: TGTGCCAGCAGCCAAGTTGAGGATGAAAAACTGTTTTTT. It encodes CASSQVEDEKLFF.

The V gene is TRBV6-6, the J gene TRBJ1-5; the D gene is possibly TRBD1 (5 bases). V lost 10 bases to trimming and J lost 2 bases, with 15 bases between them. CDR3 length equals 14 residues. Germline V CDR1 and CDR2: MNHNY, SVGAGI (reference sequence). The CDR3 DNA is TGTGCCATCTGGGAGGGGAGGGGCAATCAGCCCCAGCATTTT. As protein: CAIWEGRGNQPQHF.

The rearrangement links TRBV7-8 to TRBJ2-5, with D possibly matching TRBD2 (7 bases). The germline CDR1 and CDR2 sequences are SGHVS and FQNEAQ. Between the trimmed V and J ends, which lost 1 base and 5 bases, there was a span of 17 bases. The CDR3 runs 16 residues. CDR3 bases: TGTGCCAGCAGCTTAGTGGGGGAGGGGGGTTGGGAGACCCAGTACTTC. Amino acid sequence: CASSLVGEGGWETQYF. Together with reference TRBV7-8 and TRBJ2-5, the CDR3 gives the full variable domain: GAGVSQSPRYKVAKRGQDVALRCDPISGHVSLFWYQQALGQGPEFLTYFQNEAQLDKSGLPSDRFFAERPEGSVSTLKIQRTQQEDSAVYLCASSLVGEGGWETQYFGPGTRLLVL.

The chain is built from TRBV6-5 and TRBJ2-5; 7 bases map to TRBD2. The CDR3 runs 14 residues. The germline CDR1 and CDR2 sequences are MNHEY and SVGAGI. Trimming removed 2 bases from V and 3 bases from J; junction bases left unmatched: 3. CDR3: CASSYGGGEETQYF. CDR3 coding DNA: TGTGCCAGCAGTTACGGCGGGGGAGAAGAGACCCAGTACTTC.